The entry that follows covers one TCR beta chain sequence. Clones were sequenced by immunoSEQ multiplex PCR, and TCRdb holds only the in-frame ones, with some missing. This table has 55,000 to 85,000 clones, around 85% appearing once. These data come from a study of OX40 agonist ivuxolimab in advanced cancers. CDR3 length equals 18 residues. Germline CDR1 SGHTA, CDR2 FQGNSA. V gave up 1 base and J gave up 1 base; unmatched junction bases: 7. The sample was CD4+ or CD8+ T cells sorted from blood, taken in a trial of the OX40 agonist ivuxolimab. The receptor's source is an adult with an advanced solid tumor such as melanoma, head and neck, liver or kidney cancer. The J gene is TRBJ1-4, the V gene TRBV7-2, with 9 nucleotides matching TRBD1. CDR3 nucleotides: TGTGCCAGCAGCTTAGGGGGGACAGGGACACGAACTAATGAAAAACTGTTTTTT. Translation gives CASSLGGTGTRTNEKLFF.